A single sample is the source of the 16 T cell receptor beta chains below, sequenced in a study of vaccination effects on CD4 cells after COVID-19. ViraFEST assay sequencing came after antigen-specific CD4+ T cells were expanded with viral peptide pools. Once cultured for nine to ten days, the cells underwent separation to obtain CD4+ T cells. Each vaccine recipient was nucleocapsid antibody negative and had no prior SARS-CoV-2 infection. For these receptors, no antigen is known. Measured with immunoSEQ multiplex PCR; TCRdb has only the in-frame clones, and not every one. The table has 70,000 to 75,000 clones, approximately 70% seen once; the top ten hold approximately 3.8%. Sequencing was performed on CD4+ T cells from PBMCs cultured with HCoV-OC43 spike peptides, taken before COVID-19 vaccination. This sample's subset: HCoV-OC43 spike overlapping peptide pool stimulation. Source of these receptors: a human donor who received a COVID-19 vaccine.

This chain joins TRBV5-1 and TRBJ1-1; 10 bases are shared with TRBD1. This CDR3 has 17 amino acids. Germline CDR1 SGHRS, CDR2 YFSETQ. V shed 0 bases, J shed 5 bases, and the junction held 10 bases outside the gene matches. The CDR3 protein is CASSLAFSRDRGTEAFF. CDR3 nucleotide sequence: TGCGCCAGCAGCTTGGCCTTTTCCCGGGACAGGGGAACTGAAGCTTTCTTT.

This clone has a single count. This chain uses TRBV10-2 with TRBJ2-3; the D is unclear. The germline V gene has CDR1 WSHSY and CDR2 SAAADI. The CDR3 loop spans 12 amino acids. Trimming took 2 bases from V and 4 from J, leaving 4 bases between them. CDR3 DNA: TGCGCCAGCAGTGAGCTTTCAGATACGCAGTATTTT. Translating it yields CASSELSDTQYF.

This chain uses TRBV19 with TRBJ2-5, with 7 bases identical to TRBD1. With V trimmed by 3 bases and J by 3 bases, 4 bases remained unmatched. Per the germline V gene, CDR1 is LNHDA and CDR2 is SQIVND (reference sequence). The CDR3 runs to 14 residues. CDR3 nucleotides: TGTGCCAGTAGTATTCTTGACAGGGAAGAGACCCAGTACTTC. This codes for CASSILDREETQYF. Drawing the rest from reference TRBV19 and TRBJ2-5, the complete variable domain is DGGITQSPKYLFRKEGQNVTLSCEQNLNHDAMYWYRQDPGQGLRLIYYSQIVNDFQKGDIAEGYSVSREKKESFPLTVTSAQKNPTAFYLCASSILDREETQYFGPGTRLLVL.

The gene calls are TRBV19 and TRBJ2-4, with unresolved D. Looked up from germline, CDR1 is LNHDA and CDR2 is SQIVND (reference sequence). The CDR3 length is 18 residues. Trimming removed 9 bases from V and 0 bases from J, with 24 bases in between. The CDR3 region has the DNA TGTGCCAGCTGCGCTTTATACCTCCCCACTCTAGCCAAAAACATTCAGTACTTC. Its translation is CASCALYLPTLAKNIQYF.

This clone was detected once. The chain's CDR3 is CASKAGGGGWETQYF. CDR3 DNA: TGTGCCAGTAAGGCCGGGGGAGGGGGATGGGAGACCCAGTACTTC. The rearrangement links TRBV28 to TRBJ2-5; a possible D gene is TRBD2 (7 bases). The germline CDR1 and CDR2 sequences are MDHEN and SYDVKM. This CDR3 comprises 15 residues. Deletions cut 9 bases from V and 5 bases from J, with 22 bases between.

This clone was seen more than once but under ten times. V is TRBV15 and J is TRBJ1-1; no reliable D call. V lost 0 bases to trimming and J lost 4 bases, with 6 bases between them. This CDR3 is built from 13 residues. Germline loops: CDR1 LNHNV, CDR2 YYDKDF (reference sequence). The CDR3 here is CATSRDLTTEAFF. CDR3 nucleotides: TGTGCCACCAGCAGAGATCTGACCACTGAAGCTTTCTTT.

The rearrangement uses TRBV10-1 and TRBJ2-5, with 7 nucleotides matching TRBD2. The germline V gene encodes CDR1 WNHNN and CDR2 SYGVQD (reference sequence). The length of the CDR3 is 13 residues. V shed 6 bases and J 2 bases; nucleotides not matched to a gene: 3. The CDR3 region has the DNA TGCGCCAGCAGCCGGACTAGTCAAGAGACCCAGTACTTC. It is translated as CASSRTSQETQYF.

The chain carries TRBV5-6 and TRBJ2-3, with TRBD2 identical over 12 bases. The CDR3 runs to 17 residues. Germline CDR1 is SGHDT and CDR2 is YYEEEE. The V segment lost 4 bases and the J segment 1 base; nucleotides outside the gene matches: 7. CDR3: CASSPHRTSGGTDTQYF. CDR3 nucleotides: TGTGCCAGCAGCCCACACCGGACTAGCGGGGGCACAGATACGCAGTATTTT.

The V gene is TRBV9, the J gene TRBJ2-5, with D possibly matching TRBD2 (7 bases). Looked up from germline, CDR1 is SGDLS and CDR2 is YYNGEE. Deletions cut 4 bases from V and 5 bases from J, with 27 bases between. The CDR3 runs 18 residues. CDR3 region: CASSLIIGGGHPRETQYF. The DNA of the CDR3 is TGTGCCAGCAGCCTCATAATAGGGGGGGGCCACCCCCGGGAGACCCAGTACTTC.

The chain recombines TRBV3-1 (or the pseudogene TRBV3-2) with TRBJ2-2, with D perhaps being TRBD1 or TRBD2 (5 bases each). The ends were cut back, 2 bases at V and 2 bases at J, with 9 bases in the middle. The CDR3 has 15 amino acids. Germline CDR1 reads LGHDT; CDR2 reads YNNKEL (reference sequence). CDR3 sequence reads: CASSQPGRNTGELFF. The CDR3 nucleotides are TGTGCCAGCAGCCAACCAGGGAGAAACACCGGGGAGCTGTTTTTT.

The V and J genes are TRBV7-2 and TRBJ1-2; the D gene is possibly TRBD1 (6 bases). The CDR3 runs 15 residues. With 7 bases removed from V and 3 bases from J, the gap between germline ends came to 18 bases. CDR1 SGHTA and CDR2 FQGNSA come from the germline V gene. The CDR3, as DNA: TGTGCCAGCAAGCTTAACGGGGGCGCTGACTATGGCTACACCTTC. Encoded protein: CASKLNGGADYGYTF.

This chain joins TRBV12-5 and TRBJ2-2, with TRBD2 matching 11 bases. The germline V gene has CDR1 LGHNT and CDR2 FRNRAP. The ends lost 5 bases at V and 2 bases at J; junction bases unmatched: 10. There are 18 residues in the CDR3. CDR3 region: CASGTNSGGALNTGELFF. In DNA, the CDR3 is TGTGCTAGTGGTACAAATAGCGGGGGGGCCTTAAACACCGGGGAGCTGTTTTTT.

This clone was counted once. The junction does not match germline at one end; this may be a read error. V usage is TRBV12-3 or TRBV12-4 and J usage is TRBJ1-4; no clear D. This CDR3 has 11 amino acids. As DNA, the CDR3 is TGTGCCAGCAGTCTTGGCGACATAAAATGGTTT. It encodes CASSLGDIKWF.

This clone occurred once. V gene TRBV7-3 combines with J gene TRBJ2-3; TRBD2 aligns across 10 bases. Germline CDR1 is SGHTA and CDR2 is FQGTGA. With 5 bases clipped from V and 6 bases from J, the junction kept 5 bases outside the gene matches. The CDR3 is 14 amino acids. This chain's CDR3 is CASSKGLALDTQYF. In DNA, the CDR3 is TGTGCCAGCAGCAAGGGACTAGCGTTGGATACGCAGTATTTT.

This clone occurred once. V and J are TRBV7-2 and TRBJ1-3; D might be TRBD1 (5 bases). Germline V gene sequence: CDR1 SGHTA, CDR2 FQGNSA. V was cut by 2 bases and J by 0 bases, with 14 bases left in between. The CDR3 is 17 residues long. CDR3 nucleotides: TGTGCCAGCAGCTTAAGAACCGCAGGGATCTCTGGAAACACCATATATTTT. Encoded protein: CASSLRTAGISGNTIYF.

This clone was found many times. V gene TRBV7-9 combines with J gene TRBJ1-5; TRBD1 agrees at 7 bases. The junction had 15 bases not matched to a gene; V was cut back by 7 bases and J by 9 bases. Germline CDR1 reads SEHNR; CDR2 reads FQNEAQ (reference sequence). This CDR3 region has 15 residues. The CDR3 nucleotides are TGTGCCAGCAATCTAGGGTCCCAGGGGGATGGGCCCCAGCATTTT. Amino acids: CASNLGSQGDGPQHF.